Given below is one T cell receptor (beta chain) in context. Its antigen is currently unknown. This sample was taken from a study of vaccination and CD4 T cells after COVID-19. Regarding treatment: roughly 10-day PBMC culture with coronavirus spike peptide pools or control peptides (ViraFEST assay). Trimming pared 7 bases from V and 2 bases from J, leaving 8 bases between. The CDR3 is made up of 11 amino acids. CDR1 DFQATT and CDR2 SNEGSKA come from the germline V gene (reference sequence). Researchers used the Oncomine TCR Beta short-read assay to sequence DNA from cultured CD4+ T cells. Via MiXCR, TCRdb re-called the PCR reads, giving one row per CDR3 protein. The sample has some 20,000 distinct CDR3 sequences, around 58% seen once.

Sequencing was done on a sample of CD4+ T cells from blood, cultured in vitro. This TCR came from a human donor who had recovered from COVID-19. This chain connects TRBV20-1 to TRBJ2-5, with D possibly TRBD2 on 5 matching bases. The CDR3 region is CSGRRQETQYF. The CDR3 DNA follows: TGCAGTGGTCGGAGGCAAGAGACCCAGTACTTC.